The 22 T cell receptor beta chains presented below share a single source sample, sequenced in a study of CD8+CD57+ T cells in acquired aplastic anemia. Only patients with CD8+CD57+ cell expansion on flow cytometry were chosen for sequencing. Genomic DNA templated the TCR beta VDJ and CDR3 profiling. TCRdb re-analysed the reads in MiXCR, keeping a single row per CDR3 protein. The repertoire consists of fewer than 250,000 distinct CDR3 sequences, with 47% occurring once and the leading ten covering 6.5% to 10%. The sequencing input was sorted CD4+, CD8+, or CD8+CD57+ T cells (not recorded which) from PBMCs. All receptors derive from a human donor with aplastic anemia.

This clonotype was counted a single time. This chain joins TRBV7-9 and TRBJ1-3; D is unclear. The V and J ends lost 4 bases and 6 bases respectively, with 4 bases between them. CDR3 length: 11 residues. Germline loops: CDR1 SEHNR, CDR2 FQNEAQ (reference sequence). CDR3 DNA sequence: TGTGCCAGCAGCTCGCCAAACACCATATATTTT. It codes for CASSSPNTIYF.

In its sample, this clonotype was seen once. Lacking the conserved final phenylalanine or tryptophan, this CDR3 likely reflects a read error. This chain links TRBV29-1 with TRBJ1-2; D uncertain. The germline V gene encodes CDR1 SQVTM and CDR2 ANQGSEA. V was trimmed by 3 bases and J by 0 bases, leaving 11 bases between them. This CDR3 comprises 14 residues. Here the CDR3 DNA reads TGCAGCGTTGAGGATCGTCCATCTAACTATGGCTACACCTCC. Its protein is CSVEDRPSNYGYTS.

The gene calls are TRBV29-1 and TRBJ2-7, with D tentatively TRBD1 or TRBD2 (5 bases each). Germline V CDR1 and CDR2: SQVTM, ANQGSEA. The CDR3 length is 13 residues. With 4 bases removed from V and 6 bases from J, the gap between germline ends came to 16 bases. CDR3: CSVARDGAGEQYF. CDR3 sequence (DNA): TGCAGCGTTGCGCGTGACGGGGCGGGCGAGCAGTACTTC.

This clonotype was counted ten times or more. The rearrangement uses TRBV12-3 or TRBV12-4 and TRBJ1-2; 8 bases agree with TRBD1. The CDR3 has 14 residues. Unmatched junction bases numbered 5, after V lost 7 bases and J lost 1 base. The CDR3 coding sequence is TGTGCCAGCACCGGACAGGGCCGTAACTATGGCTACACCTTC. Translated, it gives CASTGQGRNYGYTF.

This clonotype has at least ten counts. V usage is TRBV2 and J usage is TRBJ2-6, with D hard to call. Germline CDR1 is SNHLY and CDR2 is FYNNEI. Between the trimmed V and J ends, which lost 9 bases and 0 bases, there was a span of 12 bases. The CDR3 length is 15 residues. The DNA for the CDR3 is TGTGCCAGTGCCCCCTGGGGCTCTGGGGCCAACGTCCTGACTTTC. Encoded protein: CASAPWGSGANVLTF.

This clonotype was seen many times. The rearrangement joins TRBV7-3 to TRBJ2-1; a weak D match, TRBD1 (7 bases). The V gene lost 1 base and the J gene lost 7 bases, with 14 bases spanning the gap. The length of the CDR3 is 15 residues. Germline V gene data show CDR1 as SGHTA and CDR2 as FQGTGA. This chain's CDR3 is CASSLIGGGVNEQFF. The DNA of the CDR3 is TGTGCCAGCAGCTTAATAGGGGGCGGGGTTAATGAGCAGTTCTTC.

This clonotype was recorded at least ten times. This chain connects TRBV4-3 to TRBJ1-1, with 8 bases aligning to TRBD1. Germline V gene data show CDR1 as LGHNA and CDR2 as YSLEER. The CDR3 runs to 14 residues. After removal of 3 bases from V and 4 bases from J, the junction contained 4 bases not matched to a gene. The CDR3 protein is CASSQLDRGTEAFF. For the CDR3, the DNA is TGCGCCAGCAGCCAGTTAGACAGGGGCACTGAAGCTTTCTTT.

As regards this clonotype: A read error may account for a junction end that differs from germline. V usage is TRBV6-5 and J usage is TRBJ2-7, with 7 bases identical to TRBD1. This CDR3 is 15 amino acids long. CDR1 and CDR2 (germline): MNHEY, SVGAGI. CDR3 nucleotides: TGTGCCATCAGTGAGCTGGGGGACAGTATCTACGAGCAGTACTTC. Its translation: CAISELGDSIYEQYF.

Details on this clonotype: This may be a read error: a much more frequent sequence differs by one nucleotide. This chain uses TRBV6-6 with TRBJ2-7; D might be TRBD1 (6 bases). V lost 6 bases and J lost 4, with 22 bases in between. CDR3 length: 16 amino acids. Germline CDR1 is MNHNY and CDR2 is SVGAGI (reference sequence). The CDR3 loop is CASSRQVTSRRYEQYF. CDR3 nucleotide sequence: TGTGCCAGCAGCCGACAGGTCACTTCTCGGAGGTACGAGCAGTACTTC.

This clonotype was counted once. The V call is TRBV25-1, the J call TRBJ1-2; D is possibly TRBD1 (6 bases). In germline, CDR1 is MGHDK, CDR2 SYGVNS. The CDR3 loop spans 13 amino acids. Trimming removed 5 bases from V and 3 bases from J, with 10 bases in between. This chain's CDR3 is CASSYGGDYGYTF. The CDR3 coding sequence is TGTGCCAGCAGTTATGGGGGCGACTATGGCTACACCTTC.

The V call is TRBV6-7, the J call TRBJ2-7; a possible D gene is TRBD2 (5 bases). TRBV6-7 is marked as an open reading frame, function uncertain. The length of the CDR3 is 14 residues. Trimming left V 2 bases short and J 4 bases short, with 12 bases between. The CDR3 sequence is CASSYRNGSYEQYF. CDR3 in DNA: TGTGCCAGCAGTTACCGCAATGGGAGTTACGAGCAGTACTTC.

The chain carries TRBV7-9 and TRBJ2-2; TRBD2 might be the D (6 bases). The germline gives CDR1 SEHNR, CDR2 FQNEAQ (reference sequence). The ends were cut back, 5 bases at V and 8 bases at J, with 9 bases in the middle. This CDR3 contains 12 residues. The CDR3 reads CASSKGRGELFF. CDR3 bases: TGTGCCAGCAGCAAAGGGAGGGGGGAGCTGTTTTTT.

The CDR3 loop is CASHGQGYYEQYF. For the CDR3, the DNA is TGTGCCTCCCACGGACAGGGTTATTACGAGCAGTACTTC. The J gene is TRBJ2-7, the V gene TRBV28; 8 positions agree with TRBD1. Trimming at V came to 11 bases and at J to 4 bases, leaving 10 bases not matched to a gene. The CDR3 has 13 residues. From germline, CDR1 is MDHEN and CDR2 SYDVKM.

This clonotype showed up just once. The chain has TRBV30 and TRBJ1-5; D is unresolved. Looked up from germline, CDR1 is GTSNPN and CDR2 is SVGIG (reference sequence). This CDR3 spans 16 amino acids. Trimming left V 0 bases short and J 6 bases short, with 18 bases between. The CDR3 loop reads CAWSVHGWWVGQPQHF. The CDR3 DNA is TGTGCCTGGAGTGTACACGGTTGGTGGGTAGGTCAGCCCCAGCATTTT.

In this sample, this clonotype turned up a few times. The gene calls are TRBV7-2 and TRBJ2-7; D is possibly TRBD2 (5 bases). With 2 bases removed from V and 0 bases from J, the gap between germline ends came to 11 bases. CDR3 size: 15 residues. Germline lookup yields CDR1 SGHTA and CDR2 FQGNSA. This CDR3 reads CASSLLAFSSYEQYF. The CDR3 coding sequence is TGTGCCAGCAGCTTATTAGCGTTTAGCTCCTACGAGCAGTACTTC.

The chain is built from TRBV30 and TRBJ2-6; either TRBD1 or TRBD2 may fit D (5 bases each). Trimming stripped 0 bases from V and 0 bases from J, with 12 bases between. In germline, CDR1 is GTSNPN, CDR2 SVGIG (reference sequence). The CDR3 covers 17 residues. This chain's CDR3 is CAWSVLGVPSGANVLTF. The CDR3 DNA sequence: TGTGCCTGGAGTGTATTGGGGGTTCCCTCTGGGGCCAACGTCCTGACTTTC.

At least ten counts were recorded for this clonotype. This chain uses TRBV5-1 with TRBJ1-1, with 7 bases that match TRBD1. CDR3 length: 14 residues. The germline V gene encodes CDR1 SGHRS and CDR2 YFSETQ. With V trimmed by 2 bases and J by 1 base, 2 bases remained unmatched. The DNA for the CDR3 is TGCGCCAGCAGCTTAGGGACAGCGAACACTGAAGCTTTCTTT. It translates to CASSLGTANTEAFF.

CDR3 loop: CARGSHKRSNQPQHF. CDR3 coding DNA: TGTGCCAGAGGGAGTCACAAGCGCAGCAATCAGCCCCAGCATTTT. This chain uses TRBV19 with TRBJ1-5; D gene ambiguous. V was cut by 9 bases and J by 1 base, with 16 bases left in between. Germline CDR1 is LNHDA and CDR2 is SQIVND (reference sequence). The CDR3 sequence is 15 residues long.

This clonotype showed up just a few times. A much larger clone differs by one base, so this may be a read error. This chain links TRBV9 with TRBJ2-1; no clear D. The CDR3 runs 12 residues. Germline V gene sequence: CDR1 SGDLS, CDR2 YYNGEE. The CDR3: CASSGSNNERFF. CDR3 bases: TGTGCCAGCAGCGGGAGTAACAATGAGCGGTTCTTC.

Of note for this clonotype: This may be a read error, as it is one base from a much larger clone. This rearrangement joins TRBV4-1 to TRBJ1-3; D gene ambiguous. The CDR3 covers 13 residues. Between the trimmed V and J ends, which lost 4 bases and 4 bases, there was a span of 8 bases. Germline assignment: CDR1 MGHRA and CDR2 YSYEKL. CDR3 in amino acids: CASSPAWGNTIYF. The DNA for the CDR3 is TGCGCCAGCAGCCCAGCTTGGGGAAACACCATATATTTT.

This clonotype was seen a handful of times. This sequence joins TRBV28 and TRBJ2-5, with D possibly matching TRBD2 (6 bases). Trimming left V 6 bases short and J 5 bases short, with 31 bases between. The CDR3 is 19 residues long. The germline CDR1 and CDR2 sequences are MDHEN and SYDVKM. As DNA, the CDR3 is TGTGCCAGCAGCACTCAACGGGGGTCGGCGGTACTTATGGAGGAGACCCAGTACTTC. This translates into CASSTQRGSAVLMEETQYF.

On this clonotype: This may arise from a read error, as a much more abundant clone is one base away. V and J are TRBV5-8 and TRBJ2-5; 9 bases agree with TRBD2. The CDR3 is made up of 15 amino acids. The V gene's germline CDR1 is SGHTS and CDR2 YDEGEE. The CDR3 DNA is TGCGCCAGCAGCTTGGCGACTAGCGGACAAGGGACCCAGTACTTC. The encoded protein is CASSLATSGQGTQYF. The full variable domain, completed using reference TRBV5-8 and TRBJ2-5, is EAGVTQSPTHLIKTRGQQATLRCSPISGHTSVYWYQQALGLGLQFLLWYDEGEERNRGNFPPRFSGRQFPNYSSELNVNALELEDSALYLCASSLATSGQGTQYFGPGTRLLVL.